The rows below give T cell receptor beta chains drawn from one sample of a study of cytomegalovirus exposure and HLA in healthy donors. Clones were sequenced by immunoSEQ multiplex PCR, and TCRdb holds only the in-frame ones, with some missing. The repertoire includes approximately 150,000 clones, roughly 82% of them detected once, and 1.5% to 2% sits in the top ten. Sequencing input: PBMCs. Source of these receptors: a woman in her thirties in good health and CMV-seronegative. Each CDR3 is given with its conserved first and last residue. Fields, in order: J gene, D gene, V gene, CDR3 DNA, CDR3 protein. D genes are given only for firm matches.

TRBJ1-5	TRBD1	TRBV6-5	TGTGCCAGCAGTTGGGGACAGGGGGACAATCAGCCCCAGCATTTT	CASSWGQGDNQPQHF
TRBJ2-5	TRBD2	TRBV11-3	TGTGCCAGCAGCTTCAGCGGGGGGGCCGAGACCCAGTACTTC	CASSFSGGAETQYF
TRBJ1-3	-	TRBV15	TGTGCCACCAGCAGAGGCGGCTTCACCACCATATATTTT	CATSRGGFTTIYF
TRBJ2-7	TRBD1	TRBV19	TGTGCCAGTAGTCCTCGGGACAGGGGGAACGAGCAGTACTTC	CASSPRDRGNEQYF
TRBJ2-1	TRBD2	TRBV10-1	TGCGCCAGCAGTGAGTCGGGCCTAGCGGGTGCCTACAATGAGCAGTTCTTC	CASSESGLAGAYNEQFF
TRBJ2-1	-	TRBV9	TGTGCCAGCGCCGAACAGGGCAACGCCTACAATGAGCAGTTCTTC	CASAEQGNAYNEQFF
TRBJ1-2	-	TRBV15	TGTGCCACCAGCAGGGGAATTGACAGTGCCTATGGCTACACCTTC	CATSRGIDSAYGYTF
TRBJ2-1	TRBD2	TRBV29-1	TGCAGCGTTGTTGGGCTAGCGGGGGTCAATGAGCAGTTCTTC	CSVVGLAGVNEQFF
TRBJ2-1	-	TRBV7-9	TGTGCCAGCAGCTTAGCTAGCCCCCCGAATGAGCAGTTCTTC	CASSLASPPNEQFF
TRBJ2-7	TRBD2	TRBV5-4	TGTGCCAGCAGCTTGGGTGGGGGGGGCTCCTACGAGCAGTACTTC	CASSLGGGGSYEQYF
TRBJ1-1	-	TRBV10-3	TGTGCCATCAGCAGTCCTCAGGGATTGACTGAAGCTTTCTTT	CAISSPQGLTEAFF